Here is one T cell receptor beta chain with its context. The antigen is not known. The data are from a study of T cells in Graves' hyperthyroidism and ophthalmopathy. Findings and caveats of the study: The majority of expanded thyroid clonotypes above 0.001 also appeared in blood.

CDR1 is LNHDA, CDR2 SQIVND, per germline (reference sequence). CDR3 size: 16 residues. The ends lost 8 bases at V and 3 bases at J; junction bases unmatched: 12. Amplified TCR beta CDR3 regions derived from RNA transcripts. Initially, a first-round RT-PCR of the TCR CDR3 employed the HTBI primer set. TCRdb redid the calling of the multiplex PCR reads with MiXCR, one entry per CDR3 protein. The sample has hundreds of thousands of distinct CDR3 sequences, around 38% seen once. Stability of Graves' hyperthyroidism was defined as absent ophthalmopathy progression within 18 months. The rearrangement joins TRBV19 to TRBJ1-1, with 10 bases fitting TRBD1. Material: blood. This clonotype originated in a man younger than 35 with Graves' hyperthyroidism. This chain's CDR3 is CASGAGDRGRYTEAFF. The CDR3 nucleotides read TGTGCCAGTGGTGCTGGGGACAGGGGACGCTACACTGAAGCTTTCTTT.